Shown below are 8 T cell receptor beta chains from a single sample sequenced in a study of Graves' ophthalmopathy and Graves' hyperthyroidism. Amplification of TCR beta CDR3 regions used RNA transcripts. Investigators did first-round RT-PCR with HTBI primers, then second-round multiplex PCR. TCRdb used MiXCR to reprocess the multiplex PCR reads, holding one entry per CDR3 protein. The sample records hundreds of thousands of distinct CDR3 sequences, around 21% being singletons. The sequenced sample was peripheral blood. The origin of the receptors is a woman under 30 with stable Graves' hyperthyroidism.

Details on this clonotype: A junction boundary mismatches the germline segment, possibly from a read error. V is TRBV11-2 and J is TRBJ2-2; maybe TRBD1 (6 bases). CDR1 SGHAT and CDR2 FQNNGV come from the germline V gene. This CDR3 is built from 15 residues. The CDR3 loop reads CASSLRGENTGDLFF. The CDR3 nucleotides read TGTGCCAGCAGCCTCAGGGGCGAGAACACCGGGGATCTGTTTTTT.

This clonotype was observed at least ten times. The chain carries TRBV6-5 and TRBJ1-1; D might be TRBD1 (5 bases). Germline CDR1 MNHEY, CDR2 SVGAGI. This CDR3 is built from 15 residues. The ends were cut back, 6 bases at V and 4 bases at J, with 18 bases in the middle. The CDR3 is CASRSPGTIGTEAFF. The CDR3 bases are TGTGCCAGCAGGTCCCCCGGGACGATCGGCACTGAAGCTTTCTTT.

This clonotype was picked up many times. The CDR3 DNA reads as TGCAGTGCTCGTAGACCGGGACAGGGAATCTATGGCTACACCTTC. It is translated as CSARRPGQGIYGYTF. V is TRBV20-1 and J is TRBJ1-2; the match to TRBD1 covers 9 bases. This CDR3 is 15 amino acids long. V was clipped by 5 bases and J by 4 bases; unmatched bases: 11. Germline V gene sequence: CDR1 DFQATT, CDR2 SNEGSKA (reference sequence).

This clonotype appeared many times. The junction does not match germline at one end; this may be a read error. The chain couples TRBV18 to TRBJ1-1; D is unclear. The CDR3 contains 12 residues. Per the germline V gene, CDR1 is KGHSH and CDR2 is LQKENI. The CDR3 DNA reads TGTGCCAGCTCACCTGCGAACACTGAAGCTTTCTTC. Translated, it gives CASSPANTEAFF.

This clonotype was recorded many times. This chain uses TRBV28 with TRBJ1-5, with D unresolved. Trimming cost V 8 bases and J 9 bases, with 5 bases left between them. The germline V gene encodes CDR1 MDHEN and CDR2 SYDVKM. CDR3 size: 9 residues. The CDR3 DNA reads as TGTGCCAGCTCGGTGCCCCAGCATTTT. Its translation: CASSVPQHF.

This clonotype has ten or more counts. A much larger clone is a single base away; this may be a read error. The V call is TRBV6-2 or TRBV6-3, the J call TRBJ2-7; no definite D call. The V end was cut by 8 bases, the J end by 3 bases, with 5 bases between. The CDR3 sequence is 10 residues long. Per the germline V gene, CDR1 is MNHEY and CDR2 is SVGEGT. CDR3 nucleotide sequence: TGTGCCAGCGGCTACTACGAGCAGTACTTC. The encoded protein is CASGYYEQYF.

The J gene is TRBJ2-5, the V gene TRBV6-1; D is unresolved. V was shortened by 4 bases and J by 1 base, with 10 bases between the two germline ends. This CDR3 is 14 amino acids long. Per germline, CDR1 MNHNS and CDR2 SASEGT. The CDR3 DNA reads TGTGCCAGCAGTGCCATGTCAGCCCAAGAGACCCAGTACTTC. This translates into CASSAMSAQETQYF.

This chain connects TRBV30 to TRBJ2-2, with TRBD1 matching 10 bases. Germline trimming cut 1 base from V and 7 bases from J; bases unmatched to any gene: 3. Germline CDR1 reads GTSNPN; CDR2 reads SVGIG (reference sequence). The CDR3 spans 14 residues. In DNA form, the CDR3 reads TGTGCCTGGAGTGCGGGACAGGGGATCGGGGAGCTGTTTTTT. Residues: CAWSAGQGIGELFF.